These 19 T cell receptor beta chains were all obtained from the same sample, sequenced in a study of blood T cell repertoires in COVID-19. Using immunoSEQ multiplex PCR, the repertoire was profiled, and TCRdb retains in-frame clones only, with some absent. The data hold around 270,000 clones, with about 87% observed a single time. The material sequenced was peripheral blood. The origin of the receptors is a man aged 60 to 69 who had recovered from COVID-19.

The rearrangement links TRBV19 to TRBJ1-1; D is uncertain. V was cut by 4 bases and J by 3 bases, with 12 bases left in between. The CDR3 has 14 amino acids. Germline V gives CDR1 LNHDA, CDR2 SQIVND (reference sequence). The CDR3 region is CASSKRARDTEAFF. CDR3 nucleotide sequence: TGTGCCAGTAGTAAGCGTGCGAGGGACACTGAAGCTTTCTTT.

The chain combines TRBV19 with TRBJ1-3; possibly TRBD1 for D (5 bases). The CDR3 spans 16 residues. Germline V CDR1 and CDR2: LNHDA, SQIVND (reference sequence). V was clipped by 1 base and J by 0 bases, with 10 bases between them. CDR3 sequence: CASSIVRQHSGNTIYF. CDR3 bases: TGTGCCAGTAGTATAGTCAGACAGCACTCTGGAAACACCATATATTTT.

CDR3 DNA: TGCGCCAGCAGCCCACCGGCGGGGTGGTGGGATGGCTACACCTTC. Its translation: CASSPPAGWWDGYTF. The V gene is TRBV4-1, the J gene TRBJ1-2; no reliable D call. The CDR3 length is 15 residues. The germline CDR1 and CDR2 sequences are MGHRA and YSYEKL. V was pared by 4 bases and J by 6 bases, with 18 bases between.

V gene TRBV4-2 combines with J gene TRBJ2-5; 9 bases match TRBD1. This CDR3 comprises 15 residues. The V and J ends lost 4 bases and 6 bases, in that order; junction bases with no gene match: 9. Germline lookup yields CDR1 LGHNA and CDR2 YNFKEQ. The CDR3 protein is CASSPTTGGAQTQYF. The CDR3 DNA follows: TGTGCCAGCAGCCCGACCACAGGGGGCGCACAGACCCAGTACTTC.

The CDR3 is CASSFDRTLSGANVLTF. For the CDR3, the DNA is TGTGCCAGCAGCTTTGACAGAACTCTCTCTGGGGCCAACGTCCTGACTTTC. The genes are TRBV5-4 and TRBJ2-6; a weak D match, TRBD1 (5 bases). Germline V gene lookup returns CDR1 SGHNT and CDR2 YYREEE (reference sequence). V lost 2 bases and J lost 0, with 12 bases in between. The CDR3 is 17 residues long.

This clone appeared once. The chain combines TRBV5-5 with TRBJ1-5, with D possibly being TRBD1 (5 bases). This CDR3 contains 14 residues. Germline CDR1 reads SGHKS; CDR2 reads YYEKEE (reference sequence). V was trimmed by 4 bases and J by 6 bases, leaving 14 bases between them. CDR3 region: CASSTSGGGQPQHF. CDR3 nucleotides: TGTGCCAGCAGCACTTCCGGGGGGGGTCAGCCCCAGCATTTT.

The V call is TRBV29-1, the J call TRBJ2-3; possible D gene TRBD2, 6 bases. CDR3 size: 12 residues. Germline assignment: CDR1 SQVTM and CDR2 ANQGSEA. Trimming shortened V by 4 bases and J by 3 bases, and 8 bases separated the two germline ends. CDR3 coding DNA: TGCAGCGTTGGCCTAGCGACAGATACGCAGTATTTT. Its translation is CSVGLATDTQYF.

The rearrangement uses TRBV4-2 and TRBJ2-7; D may be TRBD1 (5 bases). The V end was cut by 0 bases, the J end by 2 bases, with 11 bases between. The CDR3 sequence is 15 residues long. The germline CDR1 and CDR2 sequences are LGHNA and YNFKEQ. The CDR3 reads CASSQDFRDTYEQYF. Written as DNA, the CDR3 is TGTGCCAGCAGCCAAGATTTCAGGGATACCTACGAGCAGTACTTC.

This clone appeared a few times. The genes are TRBV6-6 and TRBJ1-1, with D perhaps TRBD1 (5 bases). V was trimmed by 6 bases and J by 5 bases, leaving 10 bases between them. This CDR3 is 12 amino acids long. The germline V gene encodes CDR1 MNHNY and CDR2 SVGAGI (reference sequence). The CDR3 here is CASSQGDTEAFF. The CDR3 bases are TGTGCCAGCAGCCAGGGTGATACTGAAGCTTTCTTT.

This chain connects TRBV5-6 to TRBJ1-2; no clear D. The CDR3 has 14 amino acids. Trimming left V 6 bases short and J 5 bases short, with 17 bases between. Germline CDR1 and CDR2: SGHDT and YYEEEE. This chain's CDR3 is CASTPLGNGYGYTF. CDR3 sequence (DNA): TGTGCCAGCACCCCATTGGGCAATGGTTATGGCTACACCTTC. The whole variable domain, remainder taken from reference TRBV5-6 and TRBJ1-2, is DAGVTQSPTHLIKTRGQQVTLRCSPKSGHDTVSWYQQALGQGPQFIFQYYEEEERQRGNFPDRFSGHQFPNYSSELNVNALLLGDSALYLCASTPLGNGYGYTFGSGTRLTVV.

About this clone: Distinct nucleotide sequences in the sample also encode this CDR3. The J gene is TRBJ1-2, the V gene TRBV9, with 9 bases that match TRBD1. V gave up 3 bases and J gave up 5 bases; unmatched junction bases: 2. The CDR3 contains 13 residues. The germline V gene has CDR1 SGDLS and CDR2 YYNGEE. DNA of the CDR3: TGTGCCAGCAGCGCGACAGGGGGATATGGCTACACCTTC. Its translation is CASSATGGYGYTF.

This chain connects TRBV7-2 to TRBJ2-7; 7 bases fit TRBD1. Germline V gene lookup returns CDR1 SGHTA and CDR2 FQGNSA. This CDR3 comprises 16 residues. V gave up 1 base and J gave up 0 bases; unmatched junction bases: 6. CDR3 coding DNA: TGTGCCAGCAGCTTAGGGGGACAGATAATCTCCTACGAGCAGTACTTC. Its protein is CASSLGGQIISYEQYF.

This chain uses TRBV5-1 with TRBJ2-2; the D gene is possibly TRBD1 (5 bases). Trimming took 5 bases from V and 6 from J, leaving 8 bases between them. Per germline, CDR1 SGHRS and CDR2 YFSETQ. The CDR3 spans 12 residues. The CDR3 bases are TGCGCCAGCAGTGTAGGGGCCGGGGAGCTGTTTTTT. Amino acid sequence: CASSVGAGELFF.

This chain joins TRBV4-2 and TRBJ2-4; TRBD2 aligns across 12 bases. Germline trimming cut 4 bases from V and 0 bases from J; bases unmatched to any gene: 10. CDR1 is LGHNA, CDR2 YNFKEQ, per germline. The CDR3 length is 19 residues. CDR3 coding DNA: TGTGCCAGCAGCCCCCAGGGGCTAGCGGGGGGGGAAGCCAAAAACATTCAGTACTTC. Protein: CASSPQGLAGGEAKNIQYF.

The CDR3 DNA is TGTGCCTGGAATAGGGGCAGCTCTGGAAACACCATATATTTT. Its protein is CAWNRGSSGNTIYF. The chain uses TRBV30 and TRBJ1-3, with D possibly matching TRBD1 (5 bases). The CDR3 spans 14 residues. Looked up from germline, CDR1 is GTSNPN and CDR2 is SVGIG (reference sequence). Trimming took 4 bases from V and 0 from J, leaving 10 bases between them.

This sequence joins TRBV29-1 and TRBJ2-3, with TRBD2 identical over 12 bases. CDR1 is SQVTM and CDR2 is ANQGSEA in the germline V gene. With V trimmed by 7 bases and J by 5 bases, 1 base remained unmatched. The CDR3 is 12 amino acids. CDR3: CSATSGGDTQYF. The CDR3, as DNA: TGCAGCGCGACTAGCGGGGGAGATACGCAGTATTTT.

The chain links TRBV5-1 to TRBJ1-1; D gene ambiguous. Trimming cost V 0 bases and J 1 base, with 10 bases left between them. The CDR3 runs to 15 residues. CDR1 and CDR2 from the germline V gene are SGHRS and YFSETQ. As DNA, the CDR3 is TGCGCCAGCAGCTTGGATGCGGGTGGGAACACTGAAGCTTTCTTT. Translated, it gives CASSLDAGGNTEAFF.

The chain combines TRBV25-1 with TRBJ2-2, with D maybe TRBD1 (6 bases). Trimming took 8 bases from V and 4 from J, leaving 14 bases between them. This CDR3 contains 14 residues. Germline V lookup: CDR1 MGHDK, CDR2 SYGVNS. The CDR3 loop is CASLRDTLTGELFF. CDR3 DNA: TGTGCCAGCCTCCGGGACACACTCACCGGGGAGCTGTTTTTT.

The V and J genes are TRBV5-1 and TRBJ1-1; maybe TRBD1 (6 bases). Germline assignment: CDR1 SGHRS and CDR2 YFSETQ. The CDR3 length is 14 residues. V was pared by 4 bases and J by 1 base, with 11 bases between. The CDR3 spells CASSVGQRNTEAFF. CDR3 coding DNA: TGCGCCAGCAGCGTAGGACAGAGGAACACTGAAGCTTTCTTT.